The 15 T cell receptor beta chains below all came from one sample that was sequenced in a study of T cells after yellow fever vaccination. Each CDR3 protein is one row after TCRdb ran MiXCR on the 5' RACE reads. The sample comprises 100,000 to 150,000 distinct CDR3 sequences, 13% to 15% of which are singletons, and 43% rests with the top ten. The sequencing here drew on CD8+ T cells sorted from PBMCs, taken 5 days after the yellow fever booster vaccination. The receptors were gathered from a man younger than 35 who received the YFV17D yellow fever vaccine.

The genes are TRBV6-5 and TRBJ2-5; D remains unclear. This CDR3 spans 13 amino acids. V shed 2 bases and J shed 4 bases, with 8 bases lying between them. Germline V lookup: CDR1 MNHEY, CDR2 SVGAGI. CDR3 coding DNA: TGTGCCAGCAGTTACCTTCCGGGAGAGACCCAGTACTTC. It translates to CASSYLPGETQYF.

V usage is TRBV7-8 and J usage is TRBJ1-2; perhaps TRBD1 as D (6 bases). CDR1 SGHVS and CDR2 FQNEAQ come from the germline V gene. CDR3 length equals 14 residues. V lost 1 base to trimming and J lost 4 bases, with 10 bases between them. DNA of the CDR3: TGTGCCAGCAGCTTAGAGGGGGACCTCTATGGCTACACCTTC. Protein sequence: CASSLEGDLYGYTF.

The chain combines TRBV5-1 with TRBJ2-3; D is undetermined. Germline loops: CDR1 SGHRS, CDR2 YFSETQ. V lost 0 bases and J 2 bases, leaving 7 bases between the germline ends. The CDR3 is 14 residues long. The CDR3 loop is CASSLVQATDTQYF. CDR3 DNA: TGCGCCAGCAGCTTGGTTCAGGCCACAGATACGCAGTATTTT.

The genes are TRBV19 and TRBJ1-5; 9 bases agree with TRBD1. The CDR3 runs 13 residues. The V and J ends lost 5 bases and 7 bases, in that order; junction bases with no gene match: 3. Germline CDR1 and CDR2: LNHDA and SQIVND (reference sequence). CDR3 nucleotides: TGTGCCAGTAGTGCACAGGGGGCCCAGCCCCAGCATTTT. Amino acid sequence: CASSAQGAQPQHF.

V usage is TRBV5-1 and J usage is TRBJ2-7; no definite D call. The CDR3 has 13 amino acids. Trimming left V 0 bases short and J 5 bases short, with 9 bases between. Per germline, CDR1 SGHRS and CDR2 YFSETQ. CDR3 residues: CASSLERVHEQYF. The CDR3 DNA reads TGCGCCAGCAGCTTGGAAAGGGTACACGAGCAGTACTTC.

The chain links TRBV28 to TRBJ2-7, with 7 positions matching TRBD2. Germline V gives CDR1 MDHEN, CDR2 SYDVKM. The ends lost 7 bases at V and 4 bases at J; junction bases unmatched: 13. The CDR3 runs to 15 residues. CDR3 nucleotides: TGTGCCAGCACCCCAATCCGGGGGGAATTATACGAGCAGTACGTC. Translating it yields CASTPIRGELYEQYV.

The table lists this clonotype with a few counts. This sequence joins TRBV6-2 or TRBV6-3 and TRBJ2-7; D is perhaps TRBD1 (6 bases). The CDR3 runs 12 residues. With 6 bases removed from V and 5 bases from J, the gap between germline ends came to 11 bases. Germline CDR1 is MNHEY and CDR2 is SVGEGT. Here the CDR3 DNA reads TGTGCCAGCAGGGGGGCCTGGAACGAGCAGTACTTC. Translating gives CASRGAWNEQYF.

There are a few counts of this clonotype. This chain connects TRBV4-1 to TRBJ1-2; TRBD1 is a possible D gene (6 bases). The germline V gene has CDR1 MGHRA and CDR2 YSYEKL. V was trimmed by 0 bases and J by 6 bases, leaving 17 bases between them. The CDR3 runs to 16 residues. In DNA, the CDR3 is TGCGCCAGCAGCCAAGACGTGGGGGGCGGACCCGATGGCTACACCTTC. Translated, it gives CASSQDVGGGPDGYTF.

The rearrangement joins TRBV29-1 to TRBJ2-4; TRBD1 aligns across 7 bases. V shed 6 bases and J 0 bases; nucleotides not matched to a gene: 8. This CDR3 has 15 amino acids. From germline, CDR1 is SQVTM and CDR2 ANQGSEA. CDR3 residues: CSVAWTGRAKNIQYF. The CDR3 region has the DNA TGCAGCGTCGCCTGGACAGGTCGAGCCAAAAACATTCAGTACTTC.

This chain joins TRBV7-9 and TRBJ2-4; D is perhaps TRBD2 (5 bases). Trimming took off 3 bases at V and 7 bases at J, with 7 bases between the two ends. Germline V lookup: CDR1 SEHNR, CDR2 FQNEAQ (reference sequence). CDR3 length: 12 residues. Written as DNA, the CDR3 is TGTGCCAGCAGCTTCGGCGGGAACATTCAGTACTTC. This encodes CASSFGGNIQYF.

The table lists this clonotype with many counts. V gene TRBV12-3 or TRBV12-4 combines with J gene TRBJ1-2; D is perhaps TRBD1 (5 bases). The V end was cut by 4 bases, the J end by 7 bases, with 7 bases between. There are 11 residues in the CDR3. CDR3 bases: TGTGCCAGCAGTTGGGGGGGTGGCTACACCTTC. Translating gives CASSWGGGYTF.

This clonotype was found many times. The chain carries TRBV4-1 and TRBJ2-1, with D unclear. CDR1 MGHRA and CDR2 YSYEKL come from the germline V gene. V lost 0 bases to trimming and J lost 0 bases, with 9 bases between them. The CDR3 is made up of 16 amino acids. Here the CDR3 reads CASSQDAPSSYNEQFF. CDR3 nucleotides: TGCGCCAGCAGCCAAGACGCACCGAGCTCCTACAATGAGCAGTTCTTC.

This clonotype was seen more than once but under ten times. This chain links TRBV29-1 with TRBJ2-5, with 8 bases fitting TRBD2. Germline trimming cut 4 bases from V and 2 bases from J; bases unmatched to any gene: 6. Germline V gene lookup returns CDR1 SQVTM and CDR2 ANQGSEA. The CDR3 has 14 residues. The DNA for the CDR3 is TGCAGCGTTGTATCACTAGCGGAACAAGAGACCCAGTACTTC. Translation: CSVVSLAEQETQYF. The full variable domain, rest sourced from reference TRBV29-1 and TRBJ2-5, is SAVISQKPSRDICQRGTSLTIQCQVDSQVTMMFWYRQQPGQSLTLIATANQGSEATYESGFVIDKFPISRPNLTFSTLTVSNMSPEDSSIYLCSVVSLAEQETQYFGPGTRLLVL.

The chain carries TRBV6-2 or TRBV6-3 and TRBJ2-3; a possible D gene is TRBD2 (5 bases). CDR1 and CDR2 from the germline V gene are MNHEY and SVGEGT. Trimming cost V 2 bases and J 1 base, with 7 bases left between them. The CDR3 totals 14 residues. CDR3 sequence reads: CASSYLGGTDTQYF. CDR3 DNA: TGTGCCAGCAGTTACCTCGGGGGCACAGATACGCAGTATTTT.

The rearrangement joins TRBV29-1 to TRBJ1-1; D is unresolved. The CDR3 contains 12 residues. The ends were cut back, 5 bases at V and 1 base at J, with 8 bases in the middle. Germline-derived CDR1 and CDR2 are SQVTM and ANQGSEA. The CDR3 loop is CSVSPGNTEAFF. For the CDR3, the DNA is TGCAGCGTTAGCCCTGGGAACACTGAAGCTTTCTTT. The full variable domain, completed using reference TRBV29-1 and TRBJ1-1, is SAVISQKPSRDICQRGTSLTIQCQVDSQVTMMFWYRQQPGQSLTLIATANQGSEATYESGFVIDKFPISRPNLTFSTLTVSNMSPEDSSIYLCSVSPGNTEAFFGQGTRLTVV.